A single sample is the source of the 31 T cell receptor beta chains below, sequenced in a study of T cell changes during pregnancy in multiple sclerosis. The data were produced by immunoSEQ multiplex PCR, yet TCRdb's version contains in-frame clones alone and is incomplete. The sample lists about 86,000 clones; approximately 90% were seen once. Specimen: peripheral blood, collected in the first trimester of pregnancy. The receptors were sampled from a female donor in good health, enrolled as a control in a pregnancy study.

The chain employs TRBV30 and TRBJ1-5; D possibly corresponds to TRBD1 (5 bases). CDR1 is GTSNPN and CDR2 is SVGIG in the germline V gene (reference sequence). V was clipped by 6 bases and J by 4 bases, with 16 bases between them. The CDR3 covers 14 residues. The CDR3 spells CACGGLTRNQPQHF. The CDR3 region has the DNA TGTGCCTGTGGGGGACTTACACGTAATCAGCCCCAGCATTTT. Using reference TRBV30 and TRBJ1-5 for the parts outside the CDR3, the full variable domain is SQTIHQWPATLVQPVGSPLSLECTVEGTSNPNLYWYRQAAGRGLQLLFYSVGIGQISSEVPQNLSASRPQDRQFILSSKKLLLSDSGFYLCACGGLTRNQPQHFGDGTRLSIL.

This chain connects TRBV6-5 to TRBJ2-7; 8 bases align to TRBD2. The CDR3 is made up of 14 amino acids. V shed 7 bases, J shed 1 base, and the junction held 6 bases outside the gene matches. Germline CDR1 reads MNHEY; CDR2 reads SVGAGI. The CDR3 nucleotides are TGTGCCAGCACTCGTATAGCGGGGTCCTACGAGCAGTACTTC. This codes for CASTRIAGSYEQYF.

The V gene is TRBV5-1, the J gene TRBJ1-2; 8 bases map to TRBD1. The germline V gene encodes CDR1 SGHRS and CDR2 YFSETQ. The CDR3 extends over 18 amino acids. The V segment lost 1 base and the J segment 1 base; nucleotides outside the gene matches: 12. The CDR3 DNA follows: TGCGCCAGCAGCTTGCGAGCACCGGGACAGGATTATAACTATGGCTACACCTTC. Translated, it gives CASSLRAPGQDYNYGYTF.

The genes are TRBV4-3 and TRBJ2-7; a possible D gene is TRBD2 (6 bases). Germline loops: CDR1 LGHNA, CDR2 YSLEER. This CDR3 spans 17 amino acids. The V gene lost 1 base and the J gene lost 0 bases, with 16 bases spanning the gap. The CDR3 region has the DNA TGCGCCAGCAGCCAAGCGGCGGGACGAGTAAGCTCCTACGAGCAGTACTTC. It codes for CASSQAAGRVSSYEQYF.

CDR3 residues: CASYEGSNTEAFF. CDR3 coding DNA: TGTGCCAGCTATGAGGGATCTAACACTGAAGCTTTCTTT. The rearrangement uses TRBV28 and TRBJ1-1; no firm D call. Trimming cost V 8 bases and J 2 bases, with 12 bases left between them. The CDR3 loop spans 13 amino acids. The germline gives CDR1 MDHEN, CDR2 SYDVKM. The complete variable domain, with remaining parts taken from reference TRBV28 and TRBJ1-1, reads DVKVTQSSRYLVKRTGEKVFLECVQDMDHENMFWYRQDPGLGLRLIYFSYDVKMKEKGDIPEGYSVSREKKERFSLILESASTNQTSMYLCASYEGSNTEAFFGQGTRLTVV.

The chain has TRBV25-1 and TRBJ2-7, with no clear D. Germline CDR1 is MGHDK and CDR2 is SYGVNS. The germline V and J ends were trimmed by 2 bases and 4 bases, with 6 bases remaining between them. The CDR3 has 12 amino acids. CDR3 in amino acids: CASSEAWYEQYF. The CDR3 nucleotides read TGTGCCAGCAGTGAAGCGTGGTACGAGCAGTACTTC.

The chain couples TRBV4-2 to TRBJ1-4; D call uncertain. The CDR3 has 14 residues. V was trimmed by 0 bases and J by 10 bases, leaving 12 bases between them. Per germline, CDR1 LGHNA and CDR2 YNFKEQ. The CDR3 here is CASSQDPRELKLFF. CDR3 in DNA: TGTGCCAGCAGCCAAGATCCCCGGGAGCTAAAACTGTTTTTT.

The CDR3 spells CASRGQPFF. CDR3 nucleotide sequence: TGTGCCAGCAGGGGACAGCCGTTCTTC. This sequence joins TRBV2 and TRBJ2-1; 7 bases agree with TRBD1. Germline values: CDR1 SNHLY, CDR2 FYNNEI. The CDR3 runs to 9 residues. J lost 15 bases, V lost 6 bases, and 2 bases had no gene match.

The chain recombines TRBV27 with TRBJ1-6; D not certain. There are 13 residues in the CDR3. With 7 bases removed from V and 0 bases from J, the gap between germline ends came to 4 bases. The germline gives CDR1 MNHEY, CDR2 SMNVEV (reference sequence). DNA of the CDR3: TGTGCCAGCACTAGCTCCTATAATTCACCCCTCCACTTT. Translating gives CASTSSYNSPLHF.

The chain uses TRBV5-1 and TRBJ1-2; 8 bases are shared with TRBD1. The CDR3 has 16 residues. J lost 1 base, V lost 0 bases, and 5 bases had no gene match. In germline, CDR1 is SGHRS, CDR2 YFSETQ. The chain's CDR3 is CASSLVGDRYNYGYTF. CDR3 coding DNA: TGCGCCAGCAGCTTGGTAGGGGACAGGTATAACTATGGCTACACCTTC.

This clone was detected once. The CDR3, as DNA: TGTGCCAGTAAGGATCCCGACAGGCTGCAGTTCTTC. Translated: CASKDPDRLQFF. The V call is TRBV19, the J call TRBJ2-1, with D tentatively TRBD1 (6 bases). This CDR3 contains 12 residues. CDR1 is LNHDA, CDR2 SQIVND, per germline (reference sequence). V dropped 7 bases and J dropped 12 bases, with 16 bases sitting between them.

The chain carries TRBV2 and TRBJ2-5; TRBD2 matches at 8 bases. This CDR3 comprises 15 residues. Germline V CDR1 and CDR2: SNHLY, FYNNEI. Unmatched junction bases numbered 7, after V lost 3 bases and J lost 4 bases. CDR3 sequence (DNA): TGTGCCAGCAGTGAGAGCGGGGGCCCCGCAGAGACCCAGTACTTC. As protein: CASSESGGPAETQYF.

This clone was counted a few times. The chain carries TRBV18 and TRBJ1-2; D not certain. Trimming stripped 4 bases from V and 2 bases from J, with 11 bases between. Germline CDR1 KGHSH, CDR2 LQKENI. The CDR3 runs to 14 residues. CDR3 region: CASSLGRENYGYTF. In nucleotides, the CDR3 is TGTGCCAGCTCACTCGGACGGGAAAACTATGGCTACACCTTC.

The chain is built from TRBV4-3 and TRBJ1-2, with TRBD1 matching over 7 bases. Germline V gives CDR1 LGHNA, CDR2 YSLEER. This CDR3 spans 18 amino acids. V gave up 4 bases and J gave up 1 base; unmatched junction bases: 15. The CDR3 is CASSPSVTGPLNNYGYTF. The CDR3, as DNA: TGCGCCAGCAGCCCATCCGTGACAGGGCCCCTAAATAACTATGGCTACACCTTC.

This chain links TRBV9 with TRBJ2-2, with 9 bases identical to TRBD2. The CDR3 loop spans 16 amino acids. Trimming took 2 bases from V and 3 from J; bases not matched to a gene: 5. The germline V gene has CDR1 SGDLS and CDR2 YYNGEE. DNA of the CDR3: TGTGCCAGCAGCGTTGCGGGAGGGGCTTACACCGGGGAGCTGTTTTTT. Residues: CASSVAGGAYTGELFF.

This rearrangement joins TRBV19 to TRBJ2-7; D is perhaps TRBD1 (5 bases). Trimming took 4 bases from V and 2 from J, leaving 12 bases between them. The V gene's germline CDR1 is LNHDA and CDR2 SQIVND (reference sequence). The length of the CDR3 is 14 residues. CDR3 residues: CASSNGQGPYEQYF. The DNA for the CDR3 is TGTGCCAGTAGTAACGGCCAGGGCCCCTACGAGCAGTACTTC.

The chain couples TRBV5-1 to TRBJ2-1, with D unresolved. The CDR3 is 12 amino acids. V lost 0 bases to trimming and J lost 10 bases, with 8 bases between them. CDR1 and CDR2 from the germline V gene are SGHRS and YFSETQ. The CDR3 protein is CASSLGGGEQFF. CDR3 nucleotides: TGCGCCAGCAGCTTGGGCGGCGGCGAGCAGTTCTTC.

This clone was seen more than once but under ten times. The V and J genes are TRBV7-9 and TRBJ2-4; perhaps TRBD1 as D (9 bases). Deletions cut 5 bases from V and 7 bases from J, with 21 bases between. Germline lookup yields CDR1 SEHNR and CDR2 FQNEAQ (reference sequence). The CDR3 runs 16 residues. The DNA of the CDR3 is TGTGCCAGCAGCCCCCCGGGGGGGGACAGGGTCAACATTCAGTACTTC. It specifies CASSPPGGDRVNIQYF.

The chain uses TRBV4-3 and TRBJ2-1; D might be TRBD2 (6 bases). Germline loops: CDR1 LGHNA, CDR2 YSLEER. The CDR3 is made up of 15 amino acids. Deletions cut 2 bases from V and 3 bases from J, with 11 bases between. As DNA, the CDR3 is TGCGCCAGCAGCCAACGGGGGTCCATCTACAATGAGCAGTTCTTC. As protein: CASSQRGSIYNEQFF.

The rearrangement joins TRBV7-3 to TRBJ2-5; D is undetermined. With 4 bases removed from V and 2 bases from J, the gap between germline ends came to 14 bases. Germline V gene data show CDR1 as SGHTA and CDR2 as FQGTGA. This CDR3 has 15 amino acids. The CDR3 loop is CASSSTRSSQETQYF. The DNA for the CDR3 is TGTGCCAGCAGCTCCACAAGGAGCTCTCAAGAGACCCAGTACTTC.

The chain combines TRBV7-9 with TRBJ1-1, with D hard to call. Germline lookup yields CDR1 SEHNR and CDR2 FQNEAQ (reference sequence). The V end was cut by 5 bases, the J end by 1 base, with 26 bases between. The CDR3 is made up of 19 amino acids. The CDR3 DNA is TGTGCCAGCAGCCCCCCCGGGATCGTAGGGCCCCGGAGGAACACTGAAGCTTTCTTT. It yields the protein CASSPPGIVGPRRNTEAFF.

The CDR3 region has the DNA TGTGCCAGCAGTGCAGACCGGAGCTCTGGAAACACCATATATTTT. Its protein product is CASSADRSSGNTIYF. The rearrangement joins TRBV6-5 to TRBJ1-3, with no clear D. The CDR3 is made up of 15 amino acids. Deletions cut 5 bases from V and 0 bases from J, with 11 bases between. The germline V gene encodes CDR1 MNHEY and CDR2 SVGAGI.

The rearrangement uses TRBV11-2 and TRBJ1-2, with 12 bases identical to TRBD1. The germline V gene encodes CDR1 SGHAT and CDR2 FQNNGV. The CDR3 length is 17 residues. The trim removed 5 bases at V and 4 bases at J, leaving 11 bases unmatched. This CDR3 is CASSPGTGGGRFYGYTF. DNA of the CDR3: TGTGCCAGCAGCCCTGGGACAGGGGGCGGTCGATTCTATGGCTACACCTTC.

The chain is built from TRBV27 and TRBJ2-3; D is perhaps TRBD2 (5 bases). The germline CDR1 and CDR2 sequences are MNHEY and SMNVEV (reference sequence). The length of the CDR3 is 13 residues. V shed 7 bases and J shed 6 bases, with 14 bases lying between them. The CDR3 loop reads CASMALGVDTQYF. The CDR3 coding sequence is TGTGCCAGCATGGCACTAGGCGTCGATACGCAGTATTTT.

V is TRBV4-1 and J is TRBJ2-7, with a tentative D call TRBD1 (5 bases). CDR3 length: 15 amino acids. The germline V gene encodes CDR1 MGHRA and CDR2 YSYEKL. V was trimmed by 4 bases and J by 1 base, leaving 14 bases between them. CDR3 DNA sequence: TGCGCCAGCAGCCCCCTAGGGGCTTCTTCCTACGAGCAGTACTTC. It codes for CASSPLGASSYEQYF.

The J gene is TRBJ1-6, the V gene TRBV19; the D gene is possibly TRBD1 (5 bases). The CDR3 is 15 residues long. Germline loops: CDR1 LNHDA, CDR2 SQIVND (reference sequence). The germline V and J ends were trimmed by 6 bases and 10 bases, with 19 bases remaining between them. The CDR3 loop is CASRGKGAANSPLHF. DNA of the CDR3: TGTGCCAGTAGAGGGAAAGGGGCTGCGAACTCACCCCTCCACTTT.

The chain couples TRBV5-1 to TRBJ2-3; 7 positions agree with TRBD1. The CDR3 contains 15 residues. Germline V gene lookup returns CDR1 SGHRS and CDR2 YFSETQ. V shed 2 bases and J 3 bases; nucleotides not matched to a gene: 6. The CDR3 DNA sequence: TGCGCCAGCAGCTTAGAGGGGGCATCTACAGATACGCAGTATTTT. This sequence encodes CASSLEGASTDTQYF.

The chain recombines TRBV27 with TRBJ1-4; D gene unclear. There are 14 residues in the CDR3. Germline V gene sequence: CDR1 MNHEY, CDR2 SMNVEV (reference sequence). V was shortened by 6 bases and J by 2 bases, with 10 bases between the two germline ends. CDR3 DNA: TGTGCCAGCAGGCCCAGAGGCACTAATGAAAAACTGTTTTTT. This sequence encodes CASRPRGTNEKLFF.

This clone was counted a single time. In nucleotides, the CDR3 is TGTGCCAGCAGTGAAGACAGAACTAACTATGGCTACACCTTC. It codes for CASSEDRTNYGYTF. The chain couples TRBV6-1 to TRBJ1-2; unclear D gene. Trimming took off 1 base at V and 0 bases at J, with 6 bases between the two ends. This CDR3 is built from 14 residues. Germline V gene data show CDR1 as MNHNS and CDR2 as SASEGT.

In its sample, this clone was seen a few times. The rearrangement links TRBV28 to TRBJ1-3; perhaps TRBD1 as D (6 bases). The CDR3 spans 13 residues. V lost 2 bases, J lost 8 bases, and 10 bases lay in between. Germline V lookup: CDR1 MDHEN, CDR2 SYDVKM. CDR3: CASSLPRGDTIYF. The CDR3 DNA follows: TGTGCCAGCAGTTTACCCAGGGGTGACACCATATATTTT. Using reference TRBV28 and TRBJ1-3 for the parts outside the CDR3, the full variable domain is DVKVTQSSRYLVKRTGEKVFLECVQDMDHENMFWYRQDPGLGLRLIYFSYDVKMKEKGDIPEGYSVSREKKERFSLILESASTNQTSMYLCASSLPRGDTIYFGEGSWLTVV.

This clone was seen a single time. The chain links TRBV5-5 to TRBJ1-5, with D possibly being TRBD1 (5 bases). This CDR3 is built from 15 residues. V lost 5 bases and J 0 bases, leaving 12 bases between the germline ends. In germline, CDR1 is SGHKS, CDR2 YYEKEE (reference sequence). The CDR3 loop is CASSLGGTSNQPQHF. The CDR3 DNA follows: TGTGCCAGCAGTCTCGGGGGGACTAGCAATCAGCCCCAGCATTTT.